A single T cell receptor beta chain is shown here with its context. CDR1 is MDHEN, CDR2 SYDVKM, per germline. V gave up 5 bases and J gave up 1 base; unmatched junction bases: 1. The length of the CDR3 is 14 residues. These data originate in a study of blood T cell repertoires in COVID-19. In the study overall: Sites across the United States, Italy and Spain contributed samples from acute and convalescent COVID-19. The analysed material was cDNA or gDNA that came from T cells, B-cell-depleted T cells, or PBMCs.

Methods used by the authors: Amplifying reference gene primers gave estimates of nucleated cell counts. Some clones are missing from TCRdb's copy, which holds only in-frame ones; the method was immunoSEQ multiplex PCR. V and J calls and clone size follow that table, whereas D and trimming were derived from the DNA. The data hold approximately 88,000 clones, with 60% to 85% observed a single time. Material for sequencing was peripheral blood. The TCR originated in a human donor in a cohort sampled during active COVID-19. The chain couples TRBV28 to TRBJ2-3, with TRBD2 matching over 9 bases. The CDR3 sequence: CASSLAGRTDTQYF. CDR3 coding DNA: TGTGCCAGCAGTCTAGCGGGACGCACAGATACGCAGTATTTT.